This T cell receptor beta chain came from a study of control samples from healthy donors and cancer patients. Clones were read by immunoSEQ multiplex PCR, and TCRdb kept only the in-frame ones, dropping some. The sample has about 65,000 clones; approximately 90% are singletons. The CDR3 has 11 amino acids. V shed 3 bases and J shed 6 bases, with 4 bases lying between them. The material sequenced was PBMCs. The V and J genes are TRBV12-3 or TRBV12-4 and TRBJ2-3; D ambiguous. The sequence came from a woman aged 45 to 65 with colorectal cancer. The CDR3 here is CASSFTDTQYF. CDR3 coding DNA: TGTGCCAGCAGTTTTACCGATACGCAGTATTTT.